A single sample gave rise to the 12 T cell receptor beta chains below, sequenced in a study of T cell responses to AZD1222 COVID-19 vaccine. Assay used: immunoSEQ multiplex PCR; TCRdb lists only in-frame clones, some missing. The repertoire consists of roughly 160,000 clones, with roughly 92% occurring once and the leading ten covering 0.64%. This specimen was peripheral blood, taken on day 0 of AZD1222 vaccination. These receptors all stem from an adult in good health.

The rearrangement links TRBV14 to TRBJ2-1, with D unresolved. Germline V gene sequence: CDR1 SGHDN, CDR2 FVKESK. Trimming removed 1 base from V and 9 bases from J, with 13 bases in between. The CDR3 covers 14 residues. The chain's CDR3 is CASSQASRTGEQFF. In nucleotides, the CDR3 is TGTGCCAGCAGCCAAGCAAGTAGGACGGGTGAGCAGTTCTTC.

The rearrangement uses TRBV12-3 or TRBV12-4 and TRBJ1-5, with D unresolved. This CDR3 has 13 amino acids. V lost 6 bases to trimming and J lost 5 bases, with 11 bases between them. CDR3 coding DNA: TGTGCCAGCAGGGCCCGGGAGGATCAGCCCCAGCATTTT. Translation: CASRAREDQPQHF.

This rearrangement joins TRBV7-5 to TRBJ2-1; the DNA was not used to check the table's D call, TRBD2. TRBV7-5 is labeled a pseudogene. This CDR3 has 17 amino acids. The CDR3 DNA reads TGTGTCAGAAGCCCCCGAGCGGCGGAGAGCTCCTACAATGAGCAGTTCTTC. The encoded protein is CVRSPRAAESSYNEQFF.

This clone came up a few times. The chain is built from TRBV10-1 and TRBJ2-7; 8 bases are shared with TRBD1. V dropped 2 bases and J dropped 7; count of bases not matched to a gene: 4. The germline V gene encodes CDR1 WNHNN and CDR2 SYGVQD (reference sequence). The CDR3 totals 13 residues. CDR3 region: CASSEQGAWEQYF. The CDR3 bases are TGCGCCAGCAGTGAGCAGGGGGCATGGGAGCAGTACTTC.

The V call is TRBV30, the J call TRBJ1-6; 7 bases map to TRBD1. From germline, CDR1 is GTSNPN and CDR2 SVGIG (reference sequence). The CDR3 length is 16 residues. V was pared by 4 bases and J by 0 bases, with 6 bases of the junction left unmatched. CDR3: CAWKLQGSSYNSPLHF. The CDR3 DNA sequence: TGTGCCTGGAAGTTACAGGGGAGCTCCTATAATTCACCCCTCCACTTT.

The CDR3 loop reads CASTTGQFTQETQYF. CDR3 coding DNA: TGTGCCAGCACCACAGGACAGTTTACCCAAGAGACCCAGTACTTC. This chain links TRBV2 with TRBJ2-5; D may be TRBD1 (6 bases). Germline CDR1 reads SNHLY; CDR2 reads FYNNEI. CDR3 length equals 15 residues. V shed 7 bases and J shed 1 base, with 16 bases lying between them. The whole variable domain, filled in from reference TRBV2 and TRBJ2-5, reads EPEVTQTPSHQVTQMGQEVILRCVPISNHLYFYWYRQILGQKVEFLVSFYNNEISEKSEIFDDQFSVERPDGSNFTLKIRSTKLEDSAMYFCASTTGQFTQETQYFGPGTRLLVL.

V gene TRBV12-3 or TRBV12-4 combines with J gene TRBJ1-2; D is unclear. V dropped 6 bases and J dropped 8 bases, with 16 bases sitting between them. The CDR3 covers 13 residues. CDR3 sequence (DNA): TGTGCCAGCAGCGATACCCCCGCCCGCGGCTACACCTTC. Its translation is CASSDTPARGYTF.

The CDR3 coding sequence is TGCAGCTCCGAGGTGGGGATGAACACTGAAGCTTTCTTT. It yields the protein CSSEVGMNTEAFF. The V call is TRBV29-1, the J call TRBJ1-1; D is unresolved. V lost 8 bases to trimming and J lost 0 bases, with 13 bases between them. The germline V gene has CDR1 SQVTM and CDR2 ANQGSEA. This CDR3 spans 13 amino acids.

This chain links TRBV11-3 with TRBJ2-1, with 10 bases that match TRBD2. Germline CDR1 is SGHNT and CDR2 is YENEEA. The CDR3 runs 17 residues. The V segment lost 8 bases and the J segment 1 base; nucleotides outside the gene matches: 11. The CDR3 region has the DNA TGTGCCAGCTCCCTTTCTAGCGGGAGCTGGTCCTACAATGAGCAGTTCTTC. It codes for CASSLSSGSWSYNEQFF. The whole variable domain, remainder taken from reference TRBV11-3 and TRBJ2-1, is EAGVVQSPRYKIIEKKQPVAFWCNPISGHNTLYWYLQNLGQGPELLIRYENEEAVDDSQLPKDRFSAERLKGVDSTLKIQPAELGDSAVYLCASSLSSGSWSYNEQFFGPGTRLTVL.

The V gene is TRBV7-3, the J gene TRBJ1-2, with TRBD1 matching over 7 bases. The germline V gene encodes CDR1 SGHTA and CDR2 FQGTGA. There are 19 residues in the CDR3. Trimming at V came to 5 bases and at J to 3 bases, leaving 21 bases not matched to a gene. The chain's CDR3 is CASSPDTRGQREWDYGYTF. The CDR3 coding sequence is TGTGCCAGCAGCCCCGATACGAGGGGGCAAAGGGAGTGGGACTATGGCTACACCTTC.

V usage is TRBV7-2 and J usage is TRBJ1-5; D is unclear. The CDR3 is 13 residues long. Trimming left V 5 bases short and J 8 bases short, with 13 bases between. Looked up from germline, CDR1 is SGHTA and CDR2 is FQGNSA. CDR3 coding DNA: TGTGCCAGCAGCCCTGGGGTACGAGAGCCCCAGCATTTT. Translating it yields CASSPGVREPQHF.

The rearrangement uses TRBV10-2 and TRBJ1-5; a weak D match, TRBD1 (5 bases). This CDR3 region has 14 residues. The V and J ends lost 6 bases and 5 bases respectively, with 14 bases between them. CDR1 and CDR2 from the germline V gene are WSHSY and SAAADI. The CDR3 nucleotides read TGCGCCAGCAGCCGAGCCAGGGACGATCAGCCCCAGCATTTT. It translates to CASSRARDDQPQHF.